The 9 T cell receptor beta chains in this list originate from one sample, sequenced in a study of beta chain features in type 1 diabetes. Expressed TCRB transcripts were sequenced after all isolated RNA was converted to cDNA. Here immunoSEQ multiplex PCR was the method, and the copy in TCRdb shows in-frame clones only, minus some. The sample has 250,000 to 350,000 clones, roughly an eighth seen once. Broader study findings: Among all four CD4+ subsets, Type 1 diabetes patients had TCRB CDR3s that were moderately but significantly shorter.

Which antigens these TCRs recognize remains unknown. The sample was naive CD4+ T cells from blood. The receptors were gathered from a man aged 25 to 40 with type 1 diabetes.

The chain uses TRBV7-2 and TRBJ2-5; unclear D gene. Germline loops: CDR1 SGHTA, CDR2 FQGNSA. Trimming took 8 bases from V and 5 from J, leaving 15 bases between them. This CDR3 is 13 amino acids long. The CDR3 nucleotides are TGTGCCAGCTCAATTTCAAACCGGGAGACCCAGTACTTC. Translating gives CASSISNRETQYF.

The chain employs TRBV28 and TRBJ1-2; the match to TRBD1 covers 7 bases. The CDR3 has 11 residues. Germline V gene data show CDR1 as MDHEN and CDR2 as SYDVKM. With V trimmed by 7 bases and J by 5 bases, 1 base remained unmatched. Here the CDR3 reads CASTGGYGYTF. The CDR3, as DNA: TGTGCCAGCACAGGGGGTTATGGCTACACCTTC.

The chain carries TRBV19 and TRBJ2-3, with 8 bases aligning to TRBD2. V shed 5 bases and J 1 base; nucleotides not matched to a gene: 5. The V gene's germline CDR1 is LNHDA and CDR2 SQIVND (reference sequence). The CDR3 sequence is 15 residues long. CDR3 protein: CASSVSGRGTDTQYF. CDR3 nucleotide sequence: TGTGCCAGTAGTGTAAGCGGGAGAGGCACAGATACGCAGTATTTT. The full variable domain, with the rest looked up from reference TRBV19 and TRBJ2-3, is DGGITQSPKYLFRKEGQNVTLSCEQNLNHDAMYWYRQDPGQGLRLIYYSQIVNDFQKGDIAEGYSVSREKKESFPLTVTSAQKNPTAFYLCASSVSGRGTDTQYFGPGTRLTVL.

V is TRBV29-1 and J is TRBJ1-1; perhaps TRBD1 as D (6 bases). Trimming removed 8 bases at V and 1 base at J, with 17 bases between. The CDR3 runs to 14 residues. Germline CDR1 SQVTM, CDR2 ANQGSEA. Here the CDR3 reads CSQSTGHPNTEAFF. In DNA form, the CDR3 reads TGCAGCCAAAGTACGGGACACCCGAACACTGAAGCTTTCTTT.

This chain uses TRBV29-1 with TRBJ2-1; D gene ambiguous. Trimming shortened V by 7 bases and J by 7 bases, and 20 bases separated the two germline ends. CDR1 is SQVTM and CDR2 is ANQGSEA in the germline V gene. This CDR3 spans 14 amino acids. DNA of the CDR3: TGCAGCGCTATACTCGGTTCTCAACGGAATGAGCAGTTCTTC. This encodes CSAILGSQRNEQFF.

The chain employs TRBV28 and TRBJ1-5; TRBD1 matches at 8 bases. Trimming at V came to 7 bases and at J to 4 bases, leaving 3 bases not matched to a gene. Germline values: CDR1 MDHEN, CDR2 SYDVKM. This CDR3 is built from 13 residues. CDR3 loop: CASNDRGNQPQHF. The CDR3 DNA is TGTGCCAGCAACGACAGGGGAAATCAGCCCCAGCATTTT.

This clone has a handful of counts. The CDR3 protein is CASSSVRGREEQFF. CDR3 bases: TGTGCCAGCAGCTCGGTCAGGGGGAGAGAGGAGCAGTTCTTC. The chain joins TRBV7-9 to TRBJ2-1; 7 nucleotides align to TRBD1. After removal of 4 bases from V and 10 bases from J, the junction contained 10 bases not matched to a gene. Germline lookup yields CDR1 SEHNR and CDR2 FQNEAQ (reference sequence). The CDR3 spans 14 residues.

This clone was seen only a few times. V gene TRBV5-1 combines with J gene TRBJ2-3, with D uncertain. The germline V and J ends were trimmed by 0 bases and 4 bases, with 6 bases remaining between them. The CDR3 is 13 residues long. Germline V gene data show CDR1 as SGHRS and CDR2 as YFSETQ. The CDR3 sequence: CASSLGSADTQYF. As DNA, the CDR3 is TGCGCCAGCAGCTTGGGTTCGGCAGATACGCAGTATTTT.

The chain uses TRBV7-8 and TRBJ2-7; 7 positions agree with TRBD2. V lost 4 bases and J lost 3; bases outside the gene matches: 6. CDR3 size: 14 residues. Germline-derived CDR1 and CDR2 are SGHVS and FQNEAQ. CDR3 region: CASSSHGGFYEQYF. The CDR3 DNA is TGTGCCAGCAGCTCCCACGGGGGGTTCTACGAGCAGTACTTC. Looking up the rest from reference TRBV7-8 and TRBJ2-7 gives the full variable domain: GAGVSQSPRYKVAKRGQDVALRCDPISGHVSLFWYQQALGQGPEFLTYFQNEAQLDKSGLPSDRFFAERPEGSVSTLKIQRTQQEDSAVYLCASSSHGGFYEQYFGPGTRLTVT.